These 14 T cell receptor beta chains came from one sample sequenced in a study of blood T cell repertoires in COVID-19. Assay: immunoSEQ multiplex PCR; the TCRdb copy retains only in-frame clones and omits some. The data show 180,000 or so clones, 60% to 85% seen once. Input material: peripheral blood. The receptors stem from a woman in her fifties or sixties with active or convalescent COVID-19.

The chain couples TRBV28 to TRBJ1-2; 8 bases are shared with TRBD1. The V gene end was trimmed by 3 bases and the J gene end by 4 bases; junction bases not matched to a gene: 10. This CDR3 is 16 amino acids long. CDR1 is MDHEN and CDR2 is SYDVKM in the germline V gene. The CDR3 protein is CASSFAPGQDRYGYTF. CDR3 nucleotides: TGTGCCAGCAGTTTCGCTCCGGGACAGGACCGCTATGGCTACACCTTC.

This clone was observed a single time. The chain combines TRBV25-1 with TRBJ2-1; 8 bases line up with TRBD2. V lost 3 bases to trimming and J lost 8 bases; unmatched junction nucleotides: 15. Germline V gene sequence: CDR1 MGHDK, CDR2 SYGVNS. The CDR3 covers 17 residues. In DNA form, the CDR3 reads TGTGCCAGCAGTGATTCGGATAAAGCGGGGGACCGGGATGAGCAGTTCTTC. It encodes CASSDSDKAGDRDEQFF.

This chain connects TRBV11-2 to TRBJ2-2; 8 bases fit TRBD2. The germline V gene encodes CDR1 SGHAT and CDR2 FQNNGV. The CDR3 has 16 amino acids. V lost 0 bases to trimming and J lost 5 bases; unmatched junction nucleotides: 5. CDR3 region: CASSLDALAGTGELFF. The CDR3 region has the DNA TGTGCCAGCAGCTTAGATGCATTAGCGGGGACCGGGGAGCTGTTTTTT.

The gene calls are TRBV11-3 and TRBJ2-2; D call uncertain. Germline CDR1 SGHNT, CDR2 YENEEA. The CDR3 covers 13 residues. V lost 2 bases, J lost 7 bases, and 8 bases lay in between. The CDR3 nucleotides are TGTGCCAGCAGCTTACAGGTTGGCGGGGAGCTGTTTTTT. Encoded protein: CASSLQVGGELFF.

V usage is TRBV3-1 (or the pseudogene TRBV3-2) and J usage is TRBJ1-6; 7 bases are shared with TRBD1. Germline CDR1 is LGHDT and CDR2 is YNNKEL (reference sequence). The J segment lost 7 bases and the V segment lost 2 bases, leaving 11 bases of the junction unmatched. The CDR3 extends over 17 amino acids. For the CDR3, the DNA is TGTGCCAGCAGCCAACGGGCGGTTGGGACAGCGAATTCACCCCTCCACTTT. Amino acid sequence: CASSQRAVGTANSPLHF.

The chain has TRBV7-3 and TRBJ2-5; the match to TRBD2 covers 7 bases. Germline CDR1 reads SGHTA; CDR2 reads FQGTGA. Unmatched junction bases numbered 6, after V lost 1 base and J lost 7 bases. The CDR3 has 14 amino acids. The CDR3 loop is CASSLKGPGGTQYF. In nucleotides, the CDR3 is TGTGCCAGCAGCTTAAAAGGGCCGGGAGGGACCCAGTACTTC.

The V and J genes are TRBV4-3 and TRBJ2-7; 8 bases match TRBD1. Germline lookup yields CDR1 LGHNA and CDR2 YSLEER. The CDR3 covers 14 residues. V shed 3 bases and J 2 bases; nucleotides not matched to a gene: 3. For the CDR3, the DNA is TGCGCCAGCAGCCACGGGACAGGTACCTACGAGCAGTACTTC. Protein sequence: CASSHGTGTYEQYF.

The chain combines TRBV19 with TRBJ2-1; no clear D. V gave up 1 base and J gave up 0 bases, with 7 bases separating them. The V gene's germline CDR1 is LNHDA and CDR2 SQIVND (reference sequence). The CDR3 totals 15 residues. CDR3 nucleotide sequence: TGTGCCAGTAGTATAGGGGCGAGCTCCTACAATGAGCAGTTCTTC. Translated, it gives CASSIGASSYNEQFF.

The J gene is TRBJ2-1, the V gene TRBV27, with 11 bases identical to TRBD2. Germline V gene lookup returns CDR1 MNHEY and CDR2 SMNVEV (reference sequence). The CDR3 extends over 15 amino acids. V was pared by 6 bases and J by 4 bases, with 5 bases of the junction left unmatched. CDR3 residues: CASRPGTSGYNEQFF. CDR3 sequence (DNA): TGTGCCAGCAGGCCCGGGACTAGCGGTTACAATGAGCAGTTCTTC.

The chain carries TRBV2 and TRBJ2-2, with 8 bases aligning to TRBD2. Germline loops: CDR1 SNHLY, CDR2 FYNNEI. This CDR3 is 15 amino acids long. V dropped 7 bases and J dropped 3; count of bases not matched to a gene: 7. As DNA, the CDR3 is TGTGCCAGCAAATCAGCGGGGGAGCACACCGGGGAGCTGTTTTTT. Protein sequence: CASKSAGEHTGELFF.

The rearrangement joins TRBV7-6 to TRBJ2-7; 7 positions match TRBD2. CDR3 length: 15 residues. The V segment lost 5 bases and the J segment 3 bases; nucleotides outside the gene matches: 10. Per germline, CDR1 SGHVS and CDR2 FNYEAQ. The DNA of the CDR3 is TGTGCCAGCAGCCCGGCGTGGGAGCGGGGCTACGAGCAGTACTTC. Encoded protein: CASSPAWERGYEQYF.

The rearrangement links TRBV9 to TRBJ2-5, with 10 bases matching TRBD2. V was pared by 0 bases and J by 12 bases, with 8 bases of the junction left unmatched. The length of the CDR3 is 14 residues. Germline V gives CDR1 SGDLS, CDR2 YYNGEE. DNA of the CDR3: TGTGCCAGCAGCGTAGGGGGTAGCGGGGGGCCTAAGTACTTC. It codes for CASSVGGSGGPKYF.

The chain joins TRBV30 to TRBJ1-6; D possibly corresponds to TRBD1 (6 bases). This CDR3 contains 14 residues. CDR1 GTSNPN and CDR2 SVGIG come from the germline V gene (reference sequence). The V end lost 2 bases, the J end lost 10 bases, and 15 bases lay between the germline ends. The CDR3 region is CAWSLGGSSSPLHF. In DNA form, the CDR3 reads TGTGCCTGGAGTCTAGGGGGTAGTAGCTCACCCCTCCACTTT.

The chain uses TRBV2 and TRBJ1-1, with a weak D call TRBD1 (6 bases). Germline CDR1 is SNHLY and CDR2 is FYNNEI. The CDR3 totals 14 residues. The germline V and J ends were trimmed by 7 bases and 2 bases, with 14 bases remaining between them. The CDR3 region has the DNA TGTGCCAGCAACAGGGAGGGTGGTAACACTGAAGCTTTCTTT. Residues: CASNREGGNTEAFF.